Following are 7 T cell receptor beta chains from one sample sequenced in a study of T cell changes during pregnancy in multiple sclerosis. Assay used: immunoSEQ multiplex PCR; TCRdb lists only in-frame clones, some missing. The table shows some 54,000 clones, with roughly 92% occurring only once. Material: CD8+ T cells from peripheral blood mononuclear cells, obtained in the third trimester of pregnancy. Receptors were obtained from a female donor with multiple sclerosis, enrolled in a pregnancy study.

This chain links TRBV27 with TRBJ2-7, with a possible D match to TRBD2 (6 bases). The CDR3 is 16 amino acids. Trimming removed 0 bases at V and 0 bases at J, with 12 bases between. From germline, CDR1 is MNHEY and CDR2 SMNVEV (reference sequence). DNA of the CDR3: TGTGCCAGCAGTTTATCGATCGGGAGCCTCTCCTACGAGCAGTACTTC. Protein sequence: CASSLSIGSLSYEQYF.

CDR3 bases: TGTGCCAGCAGCTTGGTGACTAGCGGGAGCGGGGCAGATACGCAGTATTTT. Encoded protein: CASSLVTSGSGADTQYF. The chain recombines TRBV5-6 with TRBJ2-3, with TRBD2 matching 12 bases. Germline values: CDR1 SGHDT, CDR2 YYEEEE. V trimming: 0 bases; J trimming: 4 bases; junction bases outside the gene matches: 6. This CDR3 comprises 17 residues.

This sequence joins TRBV2 and TRBJ1-1; D not certain. Germline assignment: CDR1 SNHLY and CDR2 FYNNEI. Trimming took 4 bases from V and 3 from J, leaving 12 bases between them. The CDR3 has 14 amino acids. CDR3: CASSGGGWDTEAFF. The CDR3, as DNA: TGTGCCAGCAGTGGAGGAGGGTGGGACACTGAAGCTTTCTTT.

J is TRBJ1-1 and V is TRBV28, with 9 bases fitting TRBD1. The V gene's germline CDR1 is MDHEN and CDR2 SYDVKM. The ends lost 5 bases at V and 3 bases at J; junction bases unmatched: 4. The CDR3 contains 14 residues. This chain's CDR3 is CASSPYRGHTEAFF. The CDR3 nucleotides are TGTGCCAGCAGTCCCTACAGGGGGCACACTGAAGCTTTCTTT.

In its sample, this clone was seen once. The rearrangement links TRBV7-6 to TRBJ2-5; TRBD2 agrees at 7 bases. V dropped 2 bases and J dropped 1; count of bases not matched to a gene: 4. The CDR3 is 15 amino acids. Germline CDR1 reads SGHVS; CDR2 reads FNYEAQ. CDR3 region: CASSLIWGGQETQYF. In DNA, the CDR3 is TGTGCCAGCAGCTTAATCTGGGGGGGCCAAGAGACCCAGTACTTC.

This sequence joins TRBV30 and TRBJ2-1; no definite D call. V was cut by 3 bases and J by 0 bases, with 15 bases left in between. The CDR3 length is 16 residues. Germline V lookup: CDR1 GTSNPN, CDR2 SVGIG (reference sequence). CDR3 nucleotide sequence: TGTGCCTGGAGAAGGCGGCAATTAGCCTCCTACAATGAGCAGTTCTTC. This codes for CAWRRRQLASYNEQFF.

The chain carries TRBV7-9 and TRBJ1-2; the match to TRBD1 covers 12 bases. The CDR3 has 15 residues. CDR1 is SEHNR and CDR2 is FQNEAQ in the germline V gene (reference sequence). V was clipped by 3 bases and J by 3 bases; unmatched bases: 2. CDR3 amino acids: CASSLGTGGDYGYTF. The CDR3 DNA is TGTGCCAGCAGCTTGGGGACAGGGGGCGACTATGGCTACACCTTC.